The 5 T cell receptor beta chains listed next were all sequenced from one sample in a study of blood T cell repertoires in COVID-19. Assay: immunoSEQ multiplex PCR; the TCRdb copy retains only in-frame clones and omits some. The sample carries over 150,000 clones, roughly four fifths recorded once. The sequenced sample was peripheral blood. The receptors were sampled from a woman aged 50 to 65 with acute or convalescent COVID-19.

V is TRBV11-3 and J is TRBJ1-6, with D unclear. The V end lost 5 bases, the J end lost 7 bases, and 9 bases lay between the germline ends. CDR3 length: 13 residues. Germline V lookup: CDR1 SGHNT, CDR2 YENEEA. The chain's CDR3 is CASSLQSNSPLHF. The CDR3 coding sequence is TGTGCCAGCAGCCTCCAGTCGAATTCACCCCTCCACTTT.

This clone has a handful of counts. The chain couples TRBV27 to TRBJ1-5, with D perhaps TRBD1 (6 bases). CDR1 is MNHEY, CDR2 SMNVEV, per germline (reference sequence). Trimming left V 4 bases short and J 3 bases short, with 13 bases between. This CDR3 comprises 15 residues. CDR3 protein: CASSSSGTYNQPQHF. The DNA of the CDR3 is TGTGCCAGCAGTTCTTCCGGGACATACAATCAGCCCCAGCATTTT.

This rearrangement joins TRBV11-2 to TRBJ2-5; D remains ambiguous. CDR1 is SGHAT and CDR2 is FQNNGV in the germline V gene. Deletions cut 5 bases from V and 5 bases from J, with 9 bases between. The CDR3 extends over 12 amino acids. This chain's CDR3 is CASSLLRETQYF. For the CDR3, the DNA is TGTGCCAGCAGCCTCCTCCGGGAGACCCAGTACTTC.

This chain connects TRBV7-2 to TRBJ2-7, with unresolved D. V shed 5 bases and J shed 5 bases, with 16 bases lying between them. Germline lookup yields CDR1 SGHTA and CDR2 FQGNSA. The CDR3 covers 14 residues. In nucleotides, the CDR3 is TGTGCCAGCAGCCCTTGGCAAGATATCAACGAGCAGTACTTC. Residues: CASSPWQDINEQYF.

This clone has a handful of counts. V usage is TRBV6-2 or TRBV6-3 and J usage is TRBJ2-3; 9 bases are a match to TRBD1. The CDR3 consists of 16 residues. V lost 6 bases and J lost 5; bases outside the gene matches: 12. Germline V gene data show CDR1 as MNHEY and CDR2 as SVGEGT. CDR3 bases: TGTGCCAGCAGCAATTCGGACAGGGGCCGTGGAGATACGCAGTATTTT. Translated, it gives CASSNSDRGRGDTQYF.